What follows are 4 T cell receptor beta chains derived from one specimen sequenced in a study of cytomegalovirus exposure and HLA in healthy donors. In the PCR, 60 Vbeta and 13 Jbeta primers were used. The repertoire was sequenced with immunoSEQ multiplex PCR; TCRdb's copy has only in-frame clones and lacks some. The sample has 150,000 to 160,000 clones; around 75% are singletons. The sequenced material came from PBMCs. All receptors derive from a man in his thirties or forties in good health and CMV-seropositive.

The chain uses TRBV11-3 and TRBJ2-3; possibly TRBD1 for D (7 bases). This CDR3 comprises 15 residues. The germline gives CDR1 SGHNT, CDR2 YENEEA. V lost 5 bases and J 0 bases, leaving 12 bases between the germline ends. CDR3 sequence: CASSGGGGSTDTQYF. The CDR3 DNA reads TGTGCCAGCAGCGGAGGGGGCGGGAGCACAGATACGCAGTATTTT.

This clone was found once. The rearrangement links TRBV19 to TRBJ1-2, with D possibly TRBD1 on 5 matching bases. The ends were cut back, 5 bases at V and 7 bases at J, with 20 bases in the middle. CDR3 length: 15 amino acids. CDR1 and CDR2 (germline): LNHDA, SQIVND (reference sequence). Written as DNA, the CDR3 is TGTGCCAGTAGTTCCCTAGGGGTTCAACGCGGTGGCTACACCTTC. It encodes CASSSLGVQRGGYTF. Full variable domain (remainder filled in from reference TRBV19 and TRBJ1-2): DGGITQSPKYLFRKEGQNVTLSCEQNLNHDAMYWYRQDPGQGLRLIYYSQIVNDFQKGDIAEGYSVSREKKESFPLTVTSAQKNPTAFYLCASSSLGVQRGGYTFGSGTRLTVV.

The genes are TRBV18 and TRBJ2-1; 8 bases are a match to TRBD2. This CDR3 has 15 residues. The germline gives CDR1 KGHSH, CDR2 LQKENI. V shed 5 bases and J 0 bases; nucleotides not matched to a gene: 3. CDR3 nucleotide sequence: TGTGCCAGCTCAGTCACTAGCGGCTCCTACAATGAGCAGTTCTTC. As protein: CASSVTSGSYNEQFF.

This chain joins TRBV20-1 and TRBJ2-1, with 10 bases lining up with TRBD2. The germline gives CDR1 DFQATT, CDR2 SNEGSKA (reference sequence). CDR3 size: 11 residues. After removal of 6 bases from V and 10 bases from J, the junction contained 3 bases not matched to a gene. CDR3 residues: CSARTSGEQFF. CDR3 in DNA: TGCAGTGCCCGGACTAGCGGAGAGCAGTTCTTC.